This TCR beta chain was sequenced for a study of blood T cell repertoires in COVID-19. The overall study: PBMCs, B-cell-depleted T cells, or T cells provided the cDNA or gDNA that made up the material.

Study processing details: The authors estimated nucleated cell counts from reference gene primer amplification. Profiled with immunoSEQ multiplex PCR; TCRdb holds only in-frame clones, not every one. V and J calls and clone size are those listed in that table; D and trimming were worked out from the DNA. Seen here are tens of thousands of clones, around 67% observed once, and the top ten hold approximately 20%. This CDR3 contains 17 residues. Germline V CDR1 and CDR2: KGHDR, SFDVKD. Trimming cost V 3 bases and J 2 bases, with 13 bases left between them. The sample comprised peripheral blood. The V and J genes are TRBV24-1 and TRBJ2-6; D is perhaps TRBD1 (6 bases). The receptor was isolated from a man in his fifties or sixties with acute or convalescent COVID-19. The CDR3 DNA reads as TGTGCCACCAGTGATGCAAAGAGGACAGCTGGGGCCAACGTCCTGACTTTC. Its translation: CATSDAKRTAGANVLTF.